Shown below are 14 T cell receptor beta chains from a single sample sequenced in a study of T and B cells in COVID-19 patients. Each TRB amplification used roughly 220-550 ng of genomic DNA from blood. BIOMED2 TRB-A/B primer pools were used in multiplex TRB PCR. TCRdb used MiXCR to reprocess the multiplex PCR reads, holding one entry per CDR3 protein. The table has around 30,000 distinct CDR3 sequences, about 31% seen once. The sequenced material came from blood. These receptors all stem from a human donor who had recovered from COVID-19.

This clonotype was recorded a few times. This chain's CDR3 is CASSKSSGMSYNEQFF. The CDR3 bases are TGTGCCAGCAGTAAGTCTAGCGGGATGTCCTACAATGAGCAGTTCTTC. The genes are TRBV6-2 or TRBV6-3 and TRBJ2-1, with TRBD2 matching over 9 bases. CDR3 size: 16 residues. Trimming cost V 5 bases and J 1 base; bases outside gene matches: 6. The V gene's germline CDR1 is MNHEY and CDR2 SVGEGT.

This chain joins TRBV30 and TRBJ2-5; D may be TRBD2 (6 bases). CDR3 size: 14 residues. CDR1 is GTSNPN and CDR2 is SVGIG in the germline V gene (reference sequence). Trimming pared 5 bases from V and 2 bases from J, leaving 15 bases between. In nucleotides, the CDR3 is TGTGCCTGGTGCGGCGGGGCAGGACAAGAGACCCAGTACTTC. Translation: CAWCGGAGQETQYF.

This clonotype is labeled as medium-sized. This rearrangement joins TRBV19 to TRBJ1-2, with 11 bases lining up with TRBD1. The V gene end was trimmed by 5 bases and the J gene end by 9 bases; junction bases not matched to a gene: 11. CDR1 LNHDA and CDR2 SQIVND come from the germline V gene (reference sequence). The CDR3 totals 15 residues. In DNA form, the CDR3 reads TGTGCCAGTAGTCCCGGCGGGACAGGGGGACTCCGCTACACCTTC. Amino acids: CASSPGGTGGLRYTF.

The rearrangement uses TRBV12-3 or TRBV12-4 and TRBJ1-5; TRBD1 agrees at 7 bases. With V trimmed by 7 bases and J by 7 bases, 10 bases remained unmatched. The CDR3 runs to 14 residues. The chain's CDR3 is CASNTGVQVQPQHF. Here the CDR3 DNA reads TGTGCCAGCAATACAGGGGTGCAAGTCCAGCCCCAGCATTTT.

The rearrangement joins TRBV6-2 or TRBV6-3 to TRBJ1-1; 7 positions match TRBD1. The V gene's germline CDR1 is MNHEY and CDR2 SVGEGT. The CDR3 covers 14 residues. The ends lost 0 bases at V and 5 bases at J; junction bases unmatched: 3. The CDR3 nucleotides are TGTGCCAGCAGTTACTCCGACAGGGTTACTGAAGCTTTCTTT. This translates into CASSYSDRVTEAFF.

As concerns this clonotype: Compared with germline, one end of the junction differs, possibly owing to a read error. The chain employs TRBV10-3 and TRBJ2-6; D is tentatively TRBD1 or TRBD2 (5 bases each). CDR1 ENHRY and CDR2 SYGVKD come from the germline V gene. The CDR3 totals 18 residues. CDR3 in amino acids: CASSRSGTASSGANVLTF. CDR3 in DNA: TGCGCCAGCAGTCGGTCCGGGACGGCCAGCTCTGGGGCCAACGTCCTGACTTTC.

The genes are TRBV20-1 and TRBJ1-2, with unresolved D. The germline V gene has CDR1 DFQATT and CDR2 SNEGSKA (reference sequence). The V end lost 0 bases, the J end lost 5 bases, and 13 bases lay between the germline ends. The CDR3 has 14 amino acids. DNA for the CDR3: TGCAGTGCTAGAGATCGGGGATTAGAATATGGCTACACCTTC. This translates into CSARDRGLEYGYTF.

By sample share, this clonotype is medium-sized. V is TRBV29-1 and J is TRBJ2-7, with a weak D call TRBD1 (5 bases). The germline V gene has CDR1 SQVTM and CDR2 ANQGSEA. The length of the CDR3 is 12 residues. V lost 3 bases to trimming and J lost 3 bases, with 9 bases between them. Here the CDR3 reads CSVEGRDYEQYF. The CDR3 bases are TGCAGCGTTGAGGGCAGGGACTACGAGCAGTACTTC.

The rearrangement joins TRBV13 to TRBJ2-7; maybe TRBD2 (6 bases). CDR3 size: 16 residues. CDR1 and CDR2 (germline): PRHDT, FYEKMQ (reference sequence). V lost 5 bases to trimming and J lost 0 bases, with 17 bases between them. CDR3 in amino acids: CASSAVGREPSYEQYF. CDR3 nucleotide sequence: TGTGCCAGCAGCGCCGTGGGCCGGGAGCCCTCCTACGAGCAGTACTTC.

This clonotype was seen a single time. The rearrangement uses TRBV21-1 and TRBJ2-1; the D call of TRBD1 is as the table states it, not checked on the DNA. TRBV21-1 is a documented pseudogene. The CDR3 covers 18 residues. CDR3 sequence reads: CASSKHDRGPLSYNEQFF. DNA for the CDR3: TGTGCCAGCAGCAAACACGACAGGGGCCCCCTCTCCTACAATGAGCAGTTCTTC.

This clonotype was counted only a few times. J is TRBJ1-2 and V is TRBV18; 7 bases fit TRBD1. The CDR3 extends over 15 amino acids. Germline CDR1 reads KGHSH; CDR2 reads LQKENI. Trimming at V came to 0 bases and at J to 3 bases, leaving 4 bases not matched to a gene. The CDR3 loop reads CASSPPGRGDYGYTF. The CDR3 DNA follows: TGTGCCAGCTCACCACCGGGCAGGGGGGACTATGGCTACACCTTC.

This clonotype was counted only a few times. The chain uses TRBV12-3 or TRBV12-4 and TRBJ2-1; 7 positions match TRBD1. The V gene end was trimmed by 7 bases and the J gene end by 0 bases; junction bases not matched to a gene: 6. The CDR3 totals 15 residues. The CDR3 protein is CASTGDSYSYNEQFF. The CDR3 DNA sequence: TGTGCCAGCACCGGGGACAGCTACTCCTACAATGAGCAGTTCTTC.

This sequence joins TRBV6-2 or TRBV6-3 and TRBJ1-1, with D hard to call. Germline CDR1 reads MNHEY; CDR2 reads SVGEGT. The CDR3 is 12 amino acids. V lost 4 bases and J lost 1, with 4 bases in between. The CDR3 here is CASSWGNTEAFF. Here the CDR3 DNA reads TGTGCCAGCAGTTGGGGGAACACTGAAGCTTTCTTT.

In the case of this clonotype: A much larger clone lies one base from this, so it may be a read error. CDR3 coding DNA: TGTGCCAGCGTCGTCGCTGGGGGCCGAGATACGCAGTATTTT. Amino acids: CASVVAGGRDTQYF. J is TRBJ2-3 and V is TRBV6-6; weak D call: TRBD1 (6 bases). Trimming shortened V by 8 bases and J by 5 bases, and 17 bases separated the two germline ends. Germline V gene sequence: CDR1 MNHNY, CDR2 SVGAGI (reference sequence). This CDR3 comprises 14 residues.